Listed here is a single TCR beta chain. Its specific antigen is unknown. Per-nucleotide qualities are absent, and no much larger clonotype sits a single base away. At one collaborating source in Seattle, patients were enrolled during active infection and were followed longitudinally through the course of disease. Collaborating institutions collected whole blood in K2EDTA tubes following their own protocols. Collaborator samples were shipped for TCRbeta analysis as frozen whole blood, isolated PBMCs, or DNA extracted from either sample type. The data stem from a study of blood T cell repertoires in COVID-19 (dated by TCRdb to about 2020). Study-level background: Collaborator samples came from the United States, Italy and Spain and covered acute and convalescent phases of COVID-19. The samples were drawn from two sources: the first 160 participants of the ongoing ImmuneRACE study, and 1,200 or so subjects contributed by 6 global collaborators. The prospective study material was composed of cDNA or gDNA derived from T cells, B-cell-depleted T cells, or PBMCs. Where available, HLA class I and class II types were obtained from metadata supplied by the sample provider rather than from assay-based typing. The dataset comprised deeply sampled blood TCRbeta repertoires from subjects exposed to, actively infected with, or recovered from COVID-19. A freely available public database, intended as a resource for researchers studying the immune response to SARS-CoV-2, is where the repertoires were released. A de-identified subject ID, COVID-19 status, age in years and sex were almost always included in the sample metadata.

The immunoSEQ Assay, a bias-controlled multiplex PCR, was used to amplify TCRbeta CDR3 regions from genomic DNA. The original methods were these. The number of nucleated cells in each sample was estimated from the amplification of reference gene primers within the assay. Sequence reads were collapsed and filtered to measure the absolute abundance of every unique TCRbeta CDR3 rearrangement. Productive Simpson clonality was computed per sample as the square root of Simpson's diversity index over productive rearrangements. As stored in TCRdb, this immuneACCESS dataset retains in-frame rearrangements with V and J assigned. A fraction of the clones does not appear; measured against another copy, unresolved V genes explain less than half of the discrepancy, and the remainder lacks a known reason. The D gene and trimming were derived from the DNA, and the V and J assignments and clone size from that table. Here the sample has over 150,000 clones; about 88% occur a single time. Together, the top ten hold roughly 8.3% of the sample.

On the study overall, not on this receptor specifically: Clinical and demographic metadata were provided uncurated, with the amount varying by source and participant.

The origin of this receptor is a woman between 55 and 75 years old with COVID-19, enrolled during active disease. Sequenced material: peripheral blood.

The bases are TGTGCCAGCAGCCAAGATACAGGGGGTGCTGAAGCTTTCTTT. Protein translation: CASSQDTGGAEAFF. The rearrangement combines TRBV3-1 (or the pseudogene TRBV3-2) with TRBJ1-1, with 8 middle bases fitting TRBD1. From the cysteine up to the phenylalanine, the CDR3 has a length of 14 residues. CDR3 DNA only is kept here, 42 bases in frame from base 1. Reading the germline V gene (reference sequence) gives CDR1 LGHDT and CDR2 YNNKEL. Germline trimming amounts to 0 bases on V and 6 bases on J, with 3 as the count of junction bases outside the gene matches.